The 10 T cell receptor beta chains below come from one sample, sequenced in a study of cytomegalovirus exposure and HLA in healthy donors. 60 Vbeta and 13 Jbeta primers were used in PCR. Clones were read by immunoSEQ multiplex PCR, and TCRdb kept only the in-frame ones, dropping some. Of around 65,000 clones in the sample, about 80% were seen once. The sample taken for sequencing was PBMCs. Source of these receptors: a man between 50 and 59 years old in good health and CMV-seropositive.

V usage is TRBV19 and J usage is TRBJ1-1; tentative D call: TRBD1 (6 bases). The CDR3 contains 14 residues. V lost 6 bases to trimming and J lost 5 bases, with 16 bases between them. Germline CDR1 reads LNHDA; CDR2 reads SQIVND (reference sequence). This CDR3 is CASRTGGPETEAFF. In DNA, the CDR3 is TGTGCCAGTAGAACGGGGGGGCCGGAGACTGAAGCTTTCTTT.

The chain employs TRBV4-1 and TRBJ2-7; TRBD1 is a possible D gene (5 bases). CDR1 and CDR2 (germline): MGHRA, YSYEKL. CDR3 length equals 15 residues. V shed 0 bases and J shed 2 bases, with 11 bases lying between them. DNA for the CDR3: TGCGCCAGCAGCCAAGATCAACCAGGGCCCTACGAGCAGTACTTC. Protein sequence: CASSQDQPGPYEQYF.

The J gene is TRBJ1-6, the V gene TRBV27, with D hard to call. The germline gives CDR1 MNHEY, CDR2 SMNVEV (reference sequence). The CDR3 sequence is 18 residues long. Trimming took 3 bases from V and 0 from J, leaving 15 bases between them. CDR3 in amino acids: CASSFRQPGSSYNSPLHF. DNA for the CDR3: TGTGCCAGCAGTTTCCGACAACCCGGCAGCTCCTATAATTCACCCCTCCACTTT.

V gene TRBV30 combines with J gene TRBJ1-2; 10 positions match TRBD1. CDR3 size: 13 residues. After removal of 2 bases from V and 7 bases from J, the junction contained 4 bases not matched to a gene. Germline CDR1 reads GTSNPN; CDR2 reads SVGIG (reference sequence). The DNA of the CDR3 is TGTGCCTGGAGTTCGGGACAGGGGTTTGGCTACACCTTC. Protein sequence: CAWSSGQGFGYTF.

The rearrangement joins TRBV28 to TRBJ1-5; TRBD1 might be the D (6 bases). In germline, CDR1 is MDHEN, CDR2 SYDVKM. V lost 5 bases and J lost 0, with 14 bases in between. CDR3 size: 16 residues. This chain's CDR3 is CASSVYRAGSNQPQHF. In DNA, the CDR3 is TGTGCCAGCAGTGTATACAGGGCAGGTAGCAATCAGCCCCAGCATTTT.

V is TRBV6-5 and J is TRBJ2-7; 11 nucleotides match TRBD2. The germline gives CDR1 MNHEY, CDR2 SVGAGI. The CDR3 is made up of 14 amino acids. The ends lost 5 bases at V and 1 base at J; junction bases unmatched: 1. The CDR3 DNA follows: TGTGCCAGCAGTCTAGCGGGGGGTTCCTACGAGCAGTACTTC. It specifies CASSLAGGSYEQYF.

CDR3 region: CASSLGTGLNTGELFF. The CDR3 DNA reads TGTGCCAGCAGCTTGGGGACAGGGTTGAACACCGGGGAGCTGTTTTTT. The rearrangement uses TRBV7-9 and TRBJ2-2; 9 bases map to TRBD1. The V gene end was trimmed by 3 bases and the J gene end by 1 base; junction bases not matched to a gene: 3. Germline lookup yields CDR1 SEHNR and CDR2 FQNEAQ (reference sequence). This CDR3 has 16 amino acids.

The rearrangement links TRBV11-2 to TRBJ1-2, with D possibly TRBD1 on 6 matching bases. Trimming took 4 bases from V and 6 from J, leaving 24 bases between them. The length of the CDR3 is 17 residues. Germline loops: CDR1 SGHAT, CDR2 FQNNGV. CDR3 nucleotide sequence: TGTGCCAGCAGCTCAGCGCGTCCAGGGGCAGGCGAAGATGGCTACACCTTC. Amino acids: CASSSARPGAGEDGYTF.

A remark on this clone: One base separates it from a far larger clone, so it is likely a read error. This CDR3 is also generated by other DNA sequences in the sample. V is TRBV11-2 and J is TRBJ2-1; D remains ambiguous. Germline V gene sequence: CDR1 SGHAT, CDR2 FQNNGV. There are 17 residues in the CDR3. V lost 5 bases and J lost 3, with 20 bases in between. The CDR3 DNA follows: TGTGCCAGCAGCCAAGATATGATCGTACTCATCTACAATGAGCAGTTCTTC. It is translated as CASSQDMIVLIYNEQFF.

In regard to this clone: Relative to the germline gene, one junction end is altered; a read error may explain this. The chain is built from TRBV4-3 and TRBJ2-1; D ambiguous. Germline CDR1 LGHNA, CDR2 YSLEER. This CDR3 has 17 residues. CDR3 loop: CATSHDMIVLIYNEQFF. The CDR3 DNA follows: TGCGCCACCAGCCACGATATGATCGTACTCATATACAATGAGCAGTTCTTC.